This T cell receptor beta chain was observed in a study of radiotherapy plus CTLA-4 blockade in lung cancer (dated by TCRdb to 2017 to 2018). Concerning the study at large: Objective responses occurred in approximately 19% of enrolled patients, and roughly 30% achieved disease control. Findings and caveats that apply to the study as a whole: Early dynamic changes in blood T cell clones, together with increased serum interferon-beta after radiation, were reported as the strongest predictors of response. After treatment with radiotherapy and ipilimumab, TCR clones that came from tumors expanded in the peripheral blood.

This clone was seen a handful of times. Its antigen is not yet known. No clone much larger than this one lies a single base away; base qualities are absent. The library was prepared using the immunoSEQ multiplex PCR assay. TCRdb took over this immuneACCESS table, retaining in-frame rearrangements with V and J assigned. Such tables are incomplete; in checked studies, under half of the missing clones stem from an unresolved V gene, and the remainder is unexplained. This sample comprises some 50,000 clones, about four fifths of them detected only once. The ten biggest clones cover approximately 5% of the sample. In this study, focal radiation therapy paired with CTLA-4 blockade (ipilimumab) was tested in patients who had chemo-refractory metastatic non-small-cell lung cancer. The sample here was peripheral blood, taken from a patient treated with radiotherapy plus ipilimumab. The TCR sequence derives from a human donor with non-small cell lung cancer whose response to radiotherapy plus ipilimumab could not be evaluated.

The sequenced DNA: TGTGCCAGCAAACAGGGCGTCGCTAACTATGGCTACACCTTC. Translated, this is CASKQGVANYGYTF. The sequence is built from TRBV2 and TRBJ1-2; TRBD1 is a weak D gene call, 6 bases matching. Reading the germline V gene gives CDR1 SNHLY and CDR2 FYNNEI. Including cysteine and phenylalanine, the CDR3 has 14 amino acids. Solely the CDR3 DNA is kept, with 42 bases framed from the first base. V gives up 7 bases and J gives up 0 bases, and the segment between their germline ends measures 12 bases.